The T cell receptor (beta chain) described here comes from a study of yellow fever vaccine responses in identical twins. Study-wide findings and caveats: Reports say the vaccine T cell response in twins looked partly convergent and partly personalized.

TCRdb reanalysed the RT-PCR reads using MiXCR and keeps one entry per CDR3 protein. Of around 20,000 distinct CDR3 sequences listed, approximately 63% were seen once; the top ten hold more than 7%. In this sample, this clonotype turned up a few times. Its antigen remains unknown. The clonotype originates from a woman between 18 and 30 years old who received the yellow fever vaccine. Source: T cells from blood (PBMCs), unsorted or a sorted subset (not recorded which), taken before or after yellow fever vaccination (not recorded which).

CDR3 residues: CASSQRTVYEQYF. In DNA form, the CDR3 reads TGCGCCAGCAGTCAGCGGACAGTCTACGAGCAGTACTTC. The V call is TRBV23-1, the J call TRBJ2-7, with a tentative D call TRBD1 (6 bases). TRBV23-1 is annotated as an ORF whose role is uncertain. CDR3 length equals 13 residues. The ends were cut back, 3 bases at V and 3 bases at J, with 9 bases in the middle.